The T cell receptor (beta chain) under discussion was sequenced for a study of regulatory T cells in long-lasting Graves disease. Findings and caveats of the study: Gene preferences differed: TRBV28, TRBJ1-2, TRBJ2-5 in persistent cases. Accuracy was possibly reduced by small sample size. Persistent Graves' patients had lower TCR diversity than newly diagnosed ones.

The time point: persistent/refractory GD, antithyroid drugs over 5 years with positive TRAb. The authors made the TCR library using RNA they extracted from PBMCs. Worth noting for this clonotype: Its antigen is unidentified. It differs at one base from a far larger clone, so likely a read error.

Investigators prepared the TCR beta libraries by applying iRepertoire HTBI primers and Arm-PCR of CDR3 regions. TCRdb passed the multiplex PCR reads through MiXCR, listing each CDR3 protein once. This sample carries some 330,000 distinct CDR3 sequences, approximately 23% of them seen once, and the ten largest clones take less than 30%. Germline assignment: CDR1 MDHEN and CDR2 SYDVKM. The CDR3 contains 17 residues. The sample was peripheral blood mononuclear cells (PBMCs), taken when the disease was refractory, from a patient treated with antithyroid drugs. This rearrangement joins TRBV28 to TRBJ1-1; TRBD1 agrees at 9 bases. The sequence came from a woman aged 35 to 49 with Graves disease. The CDR3 DNA reads TGTGCCAGCAGCGGGGGACAGGGTAGCCCCATTAGCACTGAAGCTTCCTTT. It is translated as CASSGGQGSPISTEASF.